The clone carrying this T cell receptor beta chain showed up just a few times. Its antigen is not identified. This CDR3 is 14 amino acids long. V gave up 0 bases and J gave up 6 bases, with 6 bases separating them. Germline V gene sequence: CDR1 MNHNY, CDR2 SVGAGI (reference sequence). The data are from a study of T cells after yellow fever vaccination. Notes on the study in general: Some clonotypes, a small share, were shared between CD4 and CD8 compartments.

Using its own MiXCR run on the 5' RACE reads, TCRdb lists one record per CDR3 protein. In the table there are around 320,000 distinct CDR3 sequences, 3.5% to 4.5% of which are singletons. This rearrangement joins TRBV6-6 to TRBJ1-6; D gene uncertain. The sample in question was PBMCs, obtained 15 days after the yellow fever booster vaccination. The receptor comes from a man younger than 35 who received the YFV17D yellow fever vaccine. CDR3 coding DNA: TGTGCCAGCAGTTACTCCCCAGCTAATTCACCCCTCCACTTT. This encodes CASSYSPANSPLHF.